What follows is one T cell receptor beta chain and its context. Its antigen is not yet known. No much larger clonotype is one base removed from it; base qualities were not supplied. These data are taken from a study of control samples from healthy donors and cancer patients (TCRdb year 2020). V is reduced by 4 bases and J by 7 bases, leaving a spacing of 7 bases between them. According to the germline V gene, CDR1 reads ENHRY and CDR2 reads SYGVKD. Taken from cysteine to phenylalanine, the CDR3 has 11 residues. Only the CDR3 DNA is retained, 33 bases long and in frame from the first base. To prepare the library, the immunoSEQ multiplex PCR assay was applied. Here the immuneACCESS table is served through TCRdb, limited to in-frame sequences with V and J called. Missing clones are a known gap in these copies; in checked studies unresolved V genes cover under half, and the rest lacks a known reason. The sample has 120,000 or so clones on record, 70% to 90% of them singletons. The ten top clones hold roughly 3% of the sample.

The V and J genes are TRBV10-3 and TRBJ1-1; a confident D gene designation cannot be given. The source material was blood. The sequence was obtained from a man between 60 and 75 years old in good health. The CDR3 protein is CAISAPGEAFF. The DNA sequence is TGTGCCATCAGTGCCCCCGGTGAAGCTTTCTTT.